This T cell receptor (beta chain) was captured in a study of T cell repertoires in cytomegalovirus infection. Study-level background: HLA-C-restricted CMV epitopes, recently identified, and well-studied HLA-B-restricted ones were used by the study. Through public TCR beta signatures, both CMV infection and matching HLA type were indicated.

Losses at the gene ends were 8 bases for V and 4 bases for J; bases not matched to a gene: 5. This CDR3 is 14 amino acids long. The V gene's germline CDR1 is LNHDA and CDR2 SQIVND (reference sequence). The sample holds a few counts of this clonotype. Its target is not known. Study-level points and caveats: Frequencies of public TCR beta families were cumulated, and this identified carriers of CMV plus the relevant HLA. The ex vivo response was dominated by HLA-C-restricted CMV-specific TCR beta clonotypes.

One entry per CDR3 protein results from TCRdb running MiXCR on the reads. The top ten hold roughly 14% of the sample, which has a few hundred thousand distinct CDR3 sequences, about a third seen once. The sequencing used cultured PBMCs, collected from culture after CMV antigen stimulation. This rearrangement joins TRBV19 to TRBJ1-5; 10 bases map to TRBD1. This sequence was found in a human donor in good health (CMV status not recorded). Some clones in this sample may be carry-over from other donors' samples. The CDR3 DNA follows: TGTGCCAGTTGGGACAGGGGCGATAATCAGCCCCAGCATTTT. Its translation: CASWDRGDNQPQHF. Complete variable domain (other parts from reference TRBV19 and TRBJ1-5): DGGITQSPKYLFRKEGQNVTLSCEQNLNHDAMYWYRQDPGQGLRLIYYSQIVNDFQKGDIAEGYSVSREKKESFPLTVTSAQKNPTAFYLCASWDRGDNQPQHFGDGTRLSIL.